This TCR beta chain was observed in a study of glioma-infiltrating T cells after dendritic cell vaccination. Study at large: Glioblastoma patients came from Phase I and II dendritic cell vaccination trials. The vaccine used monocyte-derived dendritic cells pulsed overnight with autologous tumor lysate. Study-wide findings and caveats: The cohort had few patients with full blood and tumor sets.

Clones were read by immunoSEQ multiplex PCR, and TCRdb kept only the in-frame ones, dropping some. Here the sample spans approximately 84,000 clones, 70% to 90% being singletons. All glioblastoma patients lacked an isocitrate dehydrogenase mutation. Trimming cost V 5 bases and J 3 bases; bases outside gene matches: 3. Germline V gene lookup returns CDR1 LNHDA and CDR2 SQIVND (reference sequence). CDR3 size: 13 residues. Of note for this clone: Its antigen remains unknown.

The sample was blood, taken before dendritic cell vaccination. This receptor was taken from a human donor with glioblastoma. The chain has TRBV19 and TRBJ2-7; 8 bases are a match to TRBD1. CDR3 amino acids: CASSVGTGYEQYF. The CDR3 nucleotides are TGTGCCAGTAGTGTCGGGACAGGCTACGAGCAGTACTTC.